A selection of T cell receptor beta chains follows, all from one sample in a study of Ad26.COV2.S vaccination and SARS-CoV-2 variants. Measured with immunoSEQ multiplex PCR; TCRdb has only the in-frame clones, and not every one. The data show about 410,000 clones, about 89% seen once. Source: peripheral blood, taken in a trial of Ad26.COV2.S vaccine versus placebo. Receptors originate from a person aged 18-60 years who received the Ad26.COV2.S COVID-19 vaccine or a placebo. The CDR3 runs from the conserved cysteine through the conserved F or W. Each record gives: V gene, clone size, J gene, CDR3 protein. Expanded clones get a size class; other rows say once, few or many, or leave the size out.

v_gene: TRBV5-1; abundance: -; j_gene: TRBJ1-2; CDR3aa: CASSPERGGYTF
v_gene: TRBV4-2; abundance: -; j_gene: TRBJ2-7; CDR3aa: CASSQEGTGFGYEQYF
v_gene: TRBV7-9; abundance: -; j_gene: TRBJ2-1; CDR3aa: CASSFSDAGEQFF
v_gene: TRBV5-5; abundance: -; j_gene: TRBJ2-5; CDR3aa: CASSPGVGLETQYF
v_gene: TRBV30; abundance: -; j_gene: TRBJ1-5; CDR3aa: CAWSVAGQPQHF
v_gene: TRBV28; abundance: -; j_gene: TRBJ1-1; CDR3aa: CASIFGLNTEAFF
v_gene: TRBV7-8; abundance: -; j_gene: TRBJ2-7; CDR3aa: CASSYGSQNEQYF
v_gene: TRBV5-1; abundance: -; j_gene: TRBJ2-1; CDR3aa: CASARDSIVDSSYNEQFF
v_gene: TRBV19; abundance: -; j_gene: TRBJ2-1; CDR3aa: CASSEAGEQFF
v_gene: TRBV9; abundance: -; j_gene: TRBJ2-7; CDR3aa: CASSPGTTSYEQYF
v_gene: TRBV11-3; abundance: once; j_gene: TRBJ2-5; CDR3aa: CASSRRTSAQETQYF
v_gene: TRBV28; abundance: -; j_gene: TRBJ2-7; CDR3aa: CAGSPGSSYEQYF
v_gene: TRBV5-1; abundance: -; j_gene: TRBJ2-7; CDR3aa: CASSLGPSGNSYEQYF
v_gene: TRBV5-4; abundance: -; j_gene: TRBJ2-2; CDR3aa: CASSHRPAGELFF
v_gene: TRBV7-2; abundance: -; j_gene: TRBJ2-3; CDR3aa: CASSLDPAGGASTDTQYF
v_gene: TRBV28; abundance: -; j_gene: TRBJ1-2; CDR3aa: CASSSGAGDYGYTF
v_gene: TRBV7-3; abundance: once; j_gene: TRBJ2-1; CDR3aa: CASSFQTSADTYNEQFF
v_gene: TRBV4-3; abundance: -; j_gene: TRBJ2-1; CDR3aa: CASSQLNGEQFF
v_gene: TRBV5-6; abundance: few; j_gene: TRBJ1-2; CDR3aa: CASSPLQGDYGYTF
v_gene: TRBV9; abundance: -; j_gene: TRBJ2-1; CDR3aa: CASSEDQTSGIYNEQFF
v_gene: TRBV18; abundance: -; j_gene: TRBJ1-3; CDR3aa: CASSPKQGSSGNTIYF
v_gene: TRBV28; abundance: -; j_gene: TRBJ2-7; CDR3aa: CASRGLAGVEQYF
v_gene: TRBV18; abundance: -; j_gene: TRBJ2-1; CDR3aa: CASSPPGRSSYNEQFF
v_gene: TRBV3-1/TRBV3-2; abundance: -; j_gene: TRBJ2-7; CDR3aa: CASSQNSYEQYF
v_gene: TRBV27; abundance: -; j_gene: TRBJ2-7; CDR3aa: CASSLKGGGYEQYF
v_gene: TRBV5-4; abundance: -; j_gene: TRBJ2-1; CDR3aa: CASSQGTSGNHNEQFF
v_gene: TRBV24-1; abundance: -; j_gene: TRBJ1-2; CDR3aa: CATSDIRDGGTLGYTF
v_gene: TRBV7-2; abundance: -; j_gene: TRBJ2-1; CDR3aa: CASSSPMRRINEQFF
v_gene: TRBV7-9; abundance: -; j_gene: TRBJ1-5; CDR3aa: CASSLASQGVHQPQHF
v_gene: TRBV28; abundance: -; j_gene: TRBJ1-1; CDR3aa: CASSLRGGRTEAFF
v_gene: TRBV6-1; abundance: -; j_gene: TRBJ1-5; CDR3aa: CASSESRAHNQPQHF
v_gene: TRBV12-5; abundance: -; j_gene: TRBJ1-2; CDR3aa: CASGMTPSRGYTF
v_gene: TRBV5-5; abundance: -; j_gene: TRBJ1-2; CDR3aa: CASTFYWTGDYGYTF
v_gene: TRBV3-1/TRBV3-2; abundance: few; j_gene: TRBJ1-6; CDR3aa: CASSQDRQAGSYNSPLHF
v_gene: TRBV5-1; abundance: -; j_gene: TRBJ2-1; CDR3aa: CASSSPGLADVTSYNEQFF
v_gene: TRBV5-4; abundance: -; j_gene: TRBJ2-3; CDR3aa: CASSPGTGGTDTQYF
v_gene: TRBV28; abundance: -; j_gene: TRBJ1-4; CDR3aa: CASREPRAWGEKLFF